What follows are 20 T cell receptor beta chains derived from one specimen sequenced in a study of cytomegalovirus exposure and HLA in healthy donors. PCR was performed using 60 Vbeta and 13 Jbeta primers. Repertoires were generated with immunoSEQ multiplex PCR, while TCRdb's copy carries only in-frame clones and drops some. The sample lists around 97,000 clones; 75% to 85% were seen once. Sample: PBMCs. The receptors were sampled from a woman aged 18 to 35 in good health and CMV-seropositive.

Ten or more counts support this clone. V is TRBV7-9 and J is TRBJ2-3, with TRBD2 as a possible D gene (5 bases). This CDR3 is 13 amino acids long. Per the germline V gene, CDR1 is SEHNR and CDR2 is FQNEAQ (reference sequence). V was trimmed by 5 bases and J by 4 bases, leaving 10 bases between them. CDR3 protein: CASSPSGPDTQYF. The CDR3, as DNA: TGTGCCAGCAGCCCCAGCGGCCCAGATACGCAGTATTTT.

The gene calls are TRBV7-3 and TRBJ2-3, with 11 bases lining up with TRBD1. This CDR3 region has 15 residues. The V gene end was trimmed by 5 bases and the J gene end by 3 bases; junction bases not matched to a gene: 4. The germline CDR1 and CDR2 sequences are SGHTA and FQGTGA. The CDR3 reads CASSPGDRGTDTQYF. The CDR3, as DNA: TGTGCCAGCAGCCCTGGGGACAGGGGGACAGATACGCAGTATTTT.

This chain uses TRBV4-1 with TRBJ1-6, with a possible D match to TRBD1 (6 bases). The CDR3 sequence is 15 residues long. Germline V CDR1 and CDR2: MGHRA, YSYEKL. The ends were cut back, 2 bases at V and 5 bases at J, with 10 bases in the middle. The CDR3 is CASSQQGIDNSPLHF. CDR3 nucleotide sequence: TGCGCCAGCAGCCAACAGGGGATCGATAATTCACCCCTCCACTTT.

The chain carries TRBV11-2 and TRBJ2-7; no reliable D call. Trimming pared 1 base from V and 7 bases from J, leaving 14 bases between. Per germline, CDR1 SGHAT and CDR2 FQNNGV. CDR3 length: 14 residues. The CDR3 loop is CASSLGVGYREQYF. The DNA for the CDR3 is TGTGCCAGCAGCTTAGGAGTGGGCTATCGGGAGCAGTACTTC.

This chain joins TRBV5-8 and TRBJ1-4; a possible D gene is TRBD1 (5 bases). Germline-derived CDR1 and CDR2 are SGHTS and YDEGEE. The CDR3 extends over 13 amino acids. V was clipped by 6 bases and J by 4 bases, with 10 bases between them. CDR3 bases: TGTGCCAGCACTCAAAGGGGTAATGAAAAACTGTTTTTT. This translates into CASTQRGNEKLFF.

The DNA for the CDR3 is TGTGCCAGCAGTGAGGGGACAACTGAAGCTTTCTTT. Translation: CASSEGTTEAFF. The V gene is TRBV2, the J gene TRBJ1-1; TRBD1 might be the D (6 bases). Looked up from germline, CDR1 is SNHLY and CDR2 is FYNNEI. Trimming removed 3 bases at V and 5 bases at J, with 7 bases between. The CDR3 length is 12 residues.

The rearrangement joins TRBV6-5 to TRBJ2-1, with 10 bases identical to TRBD1. The CDR3 contains 16 residues. Germline CDR1 and CDR2: MNHEY and SVGAGI. The V gene end was trimmed by 2 bases and the J gene end by 2 bases; junction bases not matched to a gene: 3. CDR3 sequence reads: CASSYVGTGAYNEQFF. The DNA of the CDR3 is TGTGCCAGCAGTTACGTTGGGACAGGGGCCTACAATGAGCAGTTCTTC.

This clone was detected only once. J is TRBJ1-5 and V is TRBV7-9, with D possibly TRBD1 on 6 matching bases. CDR3 length: 16 amino acids. The V end lost 0 bases, the J end lost 0 bases, and 9 bases lay between the germline ends. CDR1 is SEHNR, CDR2 FQNEAQ, per germline (reference sequence). CDR3 nucleotides: TGTGCCAGCAGCTTAGCTACAGGGTATAGCAATCAGCCCCAGCATTTT. Encoded protein: CASSLATGYSNQPQHF.

The chain uses TRBV27 and TRBJ1-1; 7 bases fit TRBD1. V shed 3 bases, J shed 0 bases, and the junction held 7 bases outside the gene matches. Germline assignment: CDR1 MNHEY and CDR2 SMNVEV (reference sequence). CDR3 length: 16 amino acids. The DNA of the CDR3 is TGTGCCAGCAGTTTCTCACGGGACAGATTGAACACTGAAGCTTTCTTT. It translates to CASSFSRDRLNTEAFF.

This chain connects TRBV5-8 to TRBJ2-3; 8 bases map to TRBD2. This CDR3 is 15 amino acids long. V shed 4 bases and J 5 bases; nucleotides not matched to a gene: 9. The germline V gene encodes CDR1 SGHTS and CDR2 YDEGEE. CDR3 bases: TGTGCCAGCAGCCCCGGGAAGCGGGAGTTAGATACGCAGTATTTT. Translated, it gives CASSPGKRELDTQYF.

The V call is TRBV19, the J call TRBJ2-2; maybe TRBD1 (6 bases). The CDR3 is made up of 19 amino acids. CDR1 LNHDA and CDR2 SQIVND come from the germline V gene (reference sequence). V dropped 1 base and J dropped 0 bases, with 18 bases sitting between them. The CDR3 region has the DNA TGTGCCAGTAGTATAGCTTTTAGGGACACCCCTTCGAACACCGGGGAGCTGTTTTTT. Translation: CASSIAFRDTPSNTGELFF.

This clone appeared a few times. The chain joins TRBV11-2 to TRBJ1-1; tentative D call: TRBD1 (6 bases). The CDR3 consists of 14 residues. The V end lost 5 bases, the J end lost 10 bases, and 20 bases lay between the germline ends. Germline-derived CDR1 and CDR2 are SGHAT and FQNNGV. CDR3 region: CASSLTFGARGAFF. The CDR3 DNA reads TGTGCCAGCAGCCTAACTTTTGGGGCCAGGGGAGCTTTCTTT.

This sequence joins TRBV5-6 and TRBJ2-1; 7 nucleotides match TRBD2. Germline trimming cut 0 bases from V and 10 bases from J; bases unmatched to any gene: 10. Germline loops: CDR1 SGHDT, CDR2 YYEEEE. The CDR3 contains 15 residues. DNA of the CDR3: TGTGCCAGCAGCTTGGGGCGACTAGCAGGTGAAGAGCAGTTCTTC. It encodes CASSLGRLAGEEQFF.

The chain combines TRBV7-6 with TRBJ2-2; no clear D gene. The ends were cut back, 5 bases at V and 10 bases at J, with 20 bases in the middle. The V gene's germline CDR1 is SGHVS and CDR2 FNYEAQ. The CDR3 has 15 amino acids. The CDR3 DNA sequence: TGTGCCAGCAGCAGTTTTCCTAGTGTAGAGAAGGAGCTGTTTTTT. Translating it yields CASSSFPSVEKELFF.

V and J are TRBV27 and TRBJ2-7; 8 nucleotides align to TRBD1. Germline V gene lookup returns CDR1 MNHEY and CDR2 SMNVEV (reference sequence). Trimming took 5 bases from V and 6 from J; bases not matched to a gene: 3. CDR3 size: 12 residues. CDR3 sequence reads: CASSQDRGEQYF. The CDR3 bases are TGTGCCAGCAGTCAAGACAGGGGCGAGCAGTACTTC.

The V gene is TRBV29-1, the J gene TRBJ1-1; no definite D call. The length of the CDR3 is 10 residues. Deletions cut 4 bases from V and 11 bases from J, with 11 bases between. Germline CDR1 and CDR2: SQVTM and ANQGSEA. The CDR3 is CSVGGLDAFF. The CDR3 region has the DNA TGCAGCGTTGGAGGGTTGGACGCTTTCTTT.

The chain couples TRBV5-1 to TRBJ2-1; D may be TRBD2 (5 bases). The CDR3 loop spans 18 amino acids. From germline, CDR1 is SGHRS and CDR2 YFSETQ. V shed 0 bases and J shed 4 bases, with 20 bases lying between them. The CDR3 is CASSLAMVPRTRYNEQFF. The CDR3 nucleotides read TGCGCCAGCAGCTTGGCCATGGTGCCCCGTACTAGATACAATGAGCAGTTCTTC.

This rearrangement joins TRBV5-4 to TRBJ2-2; TRBD2 might be the D (6 bases). Germline-derived CDR1 and CDR2 are SGHNT and YYREEE (reference sequence). The CDR3 runs 17 residues. V was pared by 9 bases and J by 1 base, with 22 bases between. The CDR3 DNA reads TGTGCCACCTTTTCAGGCGGGCTCGGGAGGAACACCGGGGAGCTGTTTTTT. As protein: CATFSGGLGRNTGELFF.

The J gene is TRBJ2-7, the V gene TRBV11-2; 7 bases agree with TRBD1. The V segment lost 0 bases and the J segment 0 bases; nucleotides outside the gene matches: 2. Germline loops: CDR1 SGHAT, CDR2 FQNNGV. CDR3 size: 15 residues. The CDR3: CASSLDRGSSYEQYF. The CDR3 DNA is TGTGCCAGCAGCTTAGACAGGGGGAGCTCCTACGAGCAGTACTTC.

The chain combines TRBV7-3 with TRBJ2-1; 14 bases map to TRBD2. J gave up 7 bases and V 4 bases, and 3 bases lay outside the gene matches. CDR1 is SGHTA and CDR2 is FQGTGA in the germline V gene. The CDR3 is made up of 15 amino acids. The CDR3: CASSSTSGGANEQFF. The CDR3 DNA follows: TGTGCCAGCAGCTCGACTAGCGGGGGGGCGAATGAGCAGTTCTTC. Drawing the rest from reference TRBV7-3 and TRBJ2-1, the complete variable domain is GAGVSQTPSNKVTEKGKYVELRCDPISGHTALYWYRQSLGQGPEFLIYFQGTGAADDSGLPNDRFFAVRPEGSVSTLKIQRTERGDSAVYLCASSSTSGGANEQFFGPGTRLTVL.